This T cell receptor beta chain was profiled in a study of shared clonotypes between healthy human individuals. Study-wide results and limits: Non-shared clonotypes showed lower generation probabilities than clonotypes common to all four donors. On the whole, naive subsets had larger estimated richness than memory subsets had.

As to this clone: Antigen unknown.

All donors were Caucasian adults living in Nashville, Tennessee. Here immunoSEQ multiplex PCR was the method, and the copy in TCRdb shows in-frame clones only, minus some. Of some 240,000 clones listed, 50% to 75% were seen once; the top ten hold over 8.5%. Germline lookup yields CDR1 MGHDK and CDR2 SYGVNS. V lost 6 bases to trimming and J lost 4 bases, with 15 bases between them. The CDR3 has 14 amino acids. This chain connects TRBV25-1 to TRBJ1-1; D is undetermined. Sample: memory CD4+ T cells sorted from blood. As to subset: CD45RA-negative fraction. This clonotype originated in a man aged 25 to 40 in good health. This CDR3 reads CASRVGVPRTEAFF. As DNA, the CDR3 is TGTGCCAGCAGGGTTGGGGTTCCTCGCACTGAAGCTTTCTTT.